The 27 T cell receptor beta chains in this list originate from one sample, sequenced in a study of response to subunit inactivated influenza vaccine. TCRdb reanalysed the RT-PCR reads using MiXCR and keeps one entry per CDR3 protein. Of 200,000 to 300,000 distinct CDR3 sequences detected, 12% appear once; the ten largest clones hold about 8%. The sample consisted of non-naive T cells sorted from PBMCs, taken roughly 15 days before vaccination. The source of these receptors is a man between 50 and 59 years old who received an inactivated influenza vaccine.

This clonotype has a handful of counts. The V gene is TRBV20-1, the J gene TRBJ1-2; maybe TRBD1 (5 bases). Germline V CDR1 and CDR2: DFQATT, SNEGSKA (reference sequence). The CDR3 is 15 amino acids. Trimming left V 2 bases short and J 3 bases short, with 16 bases between. CDR3 nucleotide sequence: TGCAGTGCTAGACAACCGGGACCGAACCACTATGGCTACACCTTC. Its protein product is CSARQPGPNHYGYTF.

The sample holds a few counts of this clonotype. J is TRBJ1-4 and V is TRBV28; D perhaps matches TRBD1 (5 bases). The germline V gene has CDR1 MDHEN and CDR2 SYDVKM. With 4 bases removed from V and 0 bases from J, the gap between germline ends came to 12 bases. CDR3 length: 16 amino acids. DNA for the CDR3: TGTGCCAGCAGTTCCCAGGGTGTTGCAACTAATGAAAAACTGTTTTTT. Amino acid sequence: CASSSQGVATNEKLFF. Full variable domain (rest looked up from reference TRBV28 and TRBJ1-4): DVKVTQSSRYLVKRTGEKVFLECVQDMDHENMFWYRQDPGLGLRLIYFSYDVKMKEKGDIPEGYSVSREKKERFSLILESASTNQTSMYLCASSSQGVATNEKLFFGSGTQLSVL.

There are a few counts of this clonotype. J is TRBJ2-1 and V is TRBV19; 9 nucleotides align to TRBD2. Unmatched junction bases numbered 9, after V lost 6 bases and J lost 3 bases. Per the germline V gene, CDR1 is LNHDA and CDR2 is SQIVND (reference sequence). CDR3 length: 16 residues. CDR3 region: CASRANGREGYNEQFF. Written as DNA, the CDR3 is TGTGCCAGTAGGGCCAATGGGCGGGAGGGCTACAATGAGCAGTTCTTC.

J is TRBJ1-4 and V is TRBV19; D gene unclear. Per the germline V gene, CDR1 is LNHDA and CDR2 is SQIVND (reference sequence). With 4 bases removed from V and 8 bases from J, the gap between germline ends came to 8 bases. This CDR3 is built from 12 residues. CDR3 bases: TGTGCCAGTAGTAGGCAGGAAGAAAAACTGTTTTTT. Translating gives CASSRQEEKLFF.

Here the CDR3 reads CASSMMGDTQYF. The CDR3, as DNA: TGTGCCAGCTCAATGATGGGAGATACGCAGTATTTT. The chain recombines TRBV18 with TRBJ2-3, with no clear D. The CDR3 loop spans 12 amino acids. Trimming removed 5 bases at V and 5 bases at J, with 8 bases between. CDR1 KGHSH and CDR2 LQKENI come from the germline V gene.

The rearrangement links TRBV20-1 to TRBJ2-3, with TRBD2 matching 7 bases. In germline, CDR1 is DFQATT, CDR2 SNEGSKA (reference sequence). The CDR3 extends over 14 amino acids. Trimming took 5 bases from V and 0 from J; bases not matched to a gene: 5. As DNA, the CDR3 is TGCAGTGCTGGCAAAGCGGGAAGCACAGATACGCAGTATTTT. This encodes CSAGKAGSTDTQYF.

This clonotype was seen many times. V and J are TRBV27 and TRBJ2-6; D unclear. The CDR3 is made up of 15 amino acids. CDR1 MNHEY and CDR2 SMNVEV come from the germline V gene (reference sequence). Between the trimmed V and J ends, which lost 1 base and 2 bases, there was a span of 6 bases. The CDR3 loop reads CASSLFVAGANVLTF. CDR3 nucleotides: TGTGCCAGCAGTTTATTCGTGGCTGGGGCCAACGTCCTGACTTTC.

Only a few counts were recorded for this clonotype. The chain employs TRBV6-2 or TRBV6-3 and TRBJ2-5, with 12 bases aligning to TRBD2. The CDR3 has 17 residues. Germline V gene data show CDR1 as MNHEY and CDR2 as SVGEGT. V trimming: 4 bases; J trimming: 1 base; junction bases outside the gene matches: 7. This chain's CDR3 is CASSFPPSGRAQETQYF. CDR3 DNA sequence: TGTGCCAGCAGTTTCCCCCCTAGCGGGAGGGCCCAAGAGACCCAGTACTTC.

This clonotype turned up a few times. This chain links TRBV7-9 with TRBJ1-2; 7 bases line up with TRBD1. The CDR3 extends over 14 amino acids. J was trimmed by 7 bases and V by 8 bases; bases with no gene match: 13. The germline V gene encodes CDR1 SEHNR and CDR2 FQNEAQ (reference sequence). The CDR3 loop reads CASRPAGGNTGYTF. The CDR3 DNA reads as TGTGCCAGCCGACCAGCAGGGGGGAATACTGGCTACACCTTC.

This clonotype was recorded a few times. The chain uses TRBV3-1 and TRBJ2-5; D uncertain. Germline V gives CDR1 LGHDT, CDR2 YNNKEL (reference sequence). V lost 0 bases, J lost 3 bases, and 14 bases lay in between. This CDR3 region has 16 residues. The DNA of the CDR3 is TGTGCCAGCAGCCAAGAAGAAGTAGCCGGAAAAGAGACCCAGTACTTC. Translated: CASSQEEVAGKETQYF.

This clonotype came up a few times. The rearrangement links TRBV7-2 to TRBJ2-5; 9 bases are shared with TRBD2. Germline-derived CDR1 and CDR2 are SGHTA and FQGNSA. The V segment lost 4 bases and the J segment 7 bases; nucleotides outside the gene matches: 13. CDR3 length equals 16 residues. The CDR3 here is CASSSMGLAGKGTQYF. DNA for the CDR3: TGTGCCAGCAGCTCGATGGGACTAGCCGGAAAGGGGACCCAGTACTTC.

This chain uses TRBV5-1 with TRBJ1-5; 12 bases are a match to TRBD1. Germline assignment: CDR1 SGHRS and CDR2 YFSETQ. The ends lost 4 bases at V and 5 bases at J; junction bases unmatched: 7. The CDR3 spans 16 residues. CDR3 bases: TGCGCCAGCAGCCCCGGGACAGGGGGCGGGGATCAGCCCCAGCATTTT. Amino acids: CASSPGTGGGDQPQHF.

The rearrangement uses TRBV4-1 and TRBJ2-5, with D possibly matching TRBD2 (5 bases). The CDR3 sequence is 15 residues long. The V and J ends lost 0 bases and 5 bases respectively, with 13 bases between them. CDR1 is MGHRA, CDR2 YSYEKL, per germline. This CDR3 reads CASSQDPGGWETQYF. CDR3 bases: TGCGCCAGCAGCCAAGATCCAGGCGGGTGGGAGACCCAGTACTTC.

This clonotype came up many times. J is TRBJ2-1 and V is TRBV5-1, with 8 bases lining up with TRBD2. The junction had 11 bases not matched to a gene; V was cut back by 0 bases and J by 15 bases. The CDR3 has 14 residues. Per the germline V gene, CDR1 is SGHRS and CDR2 is YFSETQ. CDR3 protein: CASSLALSRSGGFF. CDR3 DNA sequence: TGCGCCAGCAGCTTGGCCCTGAGTAGGAGCGGGGGGTTCTTC.

This chain links TRBV20-1 with TRBJ1-6; D gene unclear. The CDR3 is made up of 14 amino acids. The V and J ends lost 0 bases and 2 bases respectively, with 5 bases between them. Germline lookup yields CDR1 DFQATT and CDR2 SNEGSKA (reference sequence). CDR3 residues: CSARDGTYNSPLHF. CDR3 bases: TGCAGTGCTAGAGACGGGACCTATAATTCACCCCTCCACTTT.

This chain joins TRBV12-3 or TRBV12-4 and TRBJ2-1; no clear D gene. The CDR3 is 15 amino acids. V was pared by 1 base and J by 5 bases, with 12 bases between. The CDR3: CASSLGQFLNNEQFF. The CDR3 region has the DNA TGTGCCAGCAGTTTAGGGCAGTTCCTAAACAATGAGCAGTTCTTC.

The chain recombines TRBV7-2 with TRBJ2-5; TRBD2 aligns across 14 bases. Per germline, CDR1 SGHTA and CDR2 FQGNSA. CDR3 length: 17 residues. V lost 7 bases to trimming and J lost 4 bases; unmatched junction nucleotides: 11. CDR3 amino acids: CASTRPGLAGGGETQYF. CDR3 bases: TGTGCCAGCACTAGACCAGGACTAGCGGGGGGAGGAGAGACCCAGTACTTC.

This clonotype was recorded a few times. This chain uses TRBV24-1 with TRBJ2-3; 9 bases line up with TRBD2. V was pared by 3 bases and J by 0 bases, with 3 bases of the junction left unmatched. The CDR3 loop spans 16 amino acids. From germline, CDR1 is KGHDR and CDR2 SFDVKD. The CDR3 loop is CATSDPSGRSTDTQYF. The CDR3 bases are TGTGCCACCAGTGATCCGAGCGGGAGGAGCACAGATACGCAGTATTTT.

This clonotype appeared many times. J is TRBJ2-3 and V is TRBV5-4; no clear D gene. Trimming took off 0 bases at V and 5 bases at J, with 16 bases between the two ends. The CDR3 covers 16 residues. CDR1 SGHNT and CDR2 YYREEE come from the germline V gene (reference sequence). The CDR3 nucleotides read TGTGCCAGCAGCTTGGGGTTCGCCCGCTCGGGAGATACGCAGTATTTT. It specifies CASSLGFARSGDTQYF.

This clonotype was counted ten times or more. The rearrangement links TRBV20-1 to TRBJ1-4; 7 bases map to TRBD1. CDR3 length equals 14 residues. Trimming removed 6 bases from V and 8 bases from J; junction bases left unmatched: 12. The germline gives CDR1 DFQATT, CDR2 SNEGSKA (reference sequence). CDR3 DNA: TGCAGTGCCCCCGACAGGGAAAGGAGCGAAAAACTGTTTTTT. This translates into CSAPDRERSEKLFF.

This clonotype was detected only a few times. The gene calls are TRBV29-1 and TRBJ1-5, with D perhaps TRBD1 (5 bases). This CDR3 contains 13 residues. Trimming left V 6 bases short and J 5 bases short, with 14 bases between. From germline, CDR1 is SQVTM and CDR2 ANQGSEA. CDR3 nucleotides: TGCAGCGTCAGGGACGGCCGTCATCAGCCCCAGCATTTT. Its protein product is CSVRDGRHQPQHF.

This clonotype has just a few counts. The V and J genes are TRBV5-1 and TRBJ2-3; no clear D gene. Between the trimmed V and J ends, which lost 4 bases and 0 bases, there was a span of 15 bases. CDR3 length equals 16 residues. Germline V gene sequence: CDR1 SGHRS, CDR2 YFSETQ. DNA of the CDR3: TGCGCCAGCAGCCATATTCCGTCCTTTAGCACAGATACGCAGTATTTT. Its protein is CASSHIPSFSTDTQYF.

V and J are TRBV5-1 and TRBJ2-3; no definite D call. V dropped 1 base and J dropped 4 bases, with 7 bases sitting between them. CDR3 length: 13 residues. CDR1 and CDR2 (germline): SGHRS, YFSETQ. CDR3 in amino acids: CASSLYSADTQYF. CDR3 DNA sequence: TGCGCCAGCAGCTTGTACAGTGCAGATACGCAGTATTTT.

In its sample, this clonotype was seen a few times. V usage is TRBV6-1 and J usage is TRBJ1-2; D gene ambiguous. CDR3 length: 16 residues. The germline V gene encodes CDR1 MNHNS and CDR2 SASEGT. Deletions cut 6 bases from V and 4 bases from J, with 21 bases between. In DNA form, the CDR3 reads TGTGCCAGCAGAATATTTCGGGCTCCCGATTCCTATGGCTACACCTTC. This encodes CASRIFRAPDSYGYTF.

The V gene is TRBV7-2, the J gene TRBJ2-7; D is perhaps TRBD2 (6 bases). The CDR3 is 14 residues long. CDR1 is SGHTA and CDR2 is FQGNSA in the germline V gene. Trimming removed 1 base at V and 7 bases at J, with 14 bases between. This chain's CDR3 is CASSLEGLRGEQYF. DNA for the CDR3: TGTGCCAGCAGCTTAGAGGGACTTCGAGGGGAGCAGTACTTC.

This clonotype has a count of ten or more. The rearrangement links TRBV11-2 to TRBJ1-2; 10 bases line up with TRBD1. This CDR3 has 13 residues. Trimming cost V 5 bases and J 8 bases; bases outside gene matches: 5. Germline lookup yields CDR1 SGHAT and CDR2 FQNNGV. DNA for the CDR3: TGTGCCAGCAGCCCGGGACAGGGGAACGGCTACACCTTC. Translation gives CASSPGQGNGYTF.

This clonotype occurred a few times. This rearrangement joins TRBV27 to TRBJ2-2; 7 bases agree with TRBD2. Germline assignment: CDR1 MNHEY and CDR2 SMNVEV (reference sequence). CDR3 length equals 15 residues. V dropped 7 bases and J dropped 5; count of bases not matched to a gene: 10. The CDR3 sequence is CASTYGGEGTGELFF. In nucleotides, the CDR3 is TGTGCCAGCACATATGGGGGGGAAGGAACCGGGGAGCTGTTTTTT.